Following are 3 T cell receptor beta chains from one sample sequenced in a study of blood T cells in healthy people across ages. Next came a second PCR, run for roughly 6 to 11 cycles, which used a sample-barcoded 5' primer along with a J-beta primer mix. TCRdb processed the 5' RACE reads anew with MiXCR; each CDR3 protein has one entry. The sample consists of 910,000 or so distinct CDR3 sequences, just over 50% of them appearing once. Sequenced material: blood. The receptors originated from a woman in her fifties or sixties in good health.

The V gene is TRBV7-2, the J gene TRBJ1-1; 8 nucleotides line up with TRBD1. The CDR3 spans 13 residues. V lost 6 bases, J lost 6 bases, and 6 bases stayed unmatched. The V gene's germline CDR1 is SGHTA and CDR2 FQGNSA. CDR3 DNA: TGTGCCAGCAGGAAGACAGGGGTCGCTGAAGCTTTCTTT. This encodes CASRKTGVAEAFF.

J is TRBJ2-3 and V is TRBV6-2 or TRBV6-3, with 11 nucleotides matching TRBD2. The CDR3 extends over 15 amino acids. Trimming removed 6 bases from V and 5 bases from J; junction bases left unmatched: 7. Germline V gene sequence: CDR1 MNHEY, CDR2 SVGEGT. The CDR3 region has the DNA TGTGCCAGCAGCCCCGGGACTAGCGGACTAGATACGCAGTATTTT. The encoded protein is CASSPGTSGLDTQYF.

CDR3 region: CASSWGLAGRNEQFF. Written as DNA, the CDR3 is TGTGCCAGCAGTTGGGGACTAGCGGGACGGAATGAGCAGTTCTTC. The chain employs TRBV6-5 and TRBJ2-1; 13 bases fit TRBD2. The V gene's germline CDR1 is MNHEY and CDR2 SVGAGI. The junction had 4 bases not matched to a gene; V was cut back by 4 bases and J by 7 bases. The CDR3 consists of 15 residues.